This TCR beta chain was documented in a study of cytomegalovirus exposure and HLA in healthy donors. The CDR3 covers 14 residues. Germline CDR1 KGHSH, CDR2 LQKENI. V dropped 5 bases and J dropped 5; count of bases not matched to a gene: 4. The study ran its PCR with 60 Vbeta and 13 Jbeta primers. TCRdb's table, derived via immunoSEQ multiplex PCR, lists solely in-frame clones and lacks some. The sample carries 30,000 to 40,000 clones, about 65% recorded once. Sequenced: PBMCs. The sequence came from a man aged 50-59 years in good health and CMV-seropositive. The gene calls are TRBV18 and TRBJ1-5; 9 bases fit TRBD1. DNA of the CDR3: TGTGCCAGCTCATGGGGACAGGGAGATCAGCCCCAGCATTTT. Translation: CASSWGQGDQPQHF. The whole variable domain, remainder taken from reference TRBV18 and TRBJ1-5, is NAGVMQNPRHLVRRRGQEARLRCSPMKGHSHVYWYRQLPEEGLKFMVYLQKENIIDESGMPKERFSAEFPKEGPSILRIQQVVRGDSAAYFCASSWGQGDQPQHFGDGTRLSIL.